The 21 T cell receptor beta chains reported below all come from one sample, sequenced in a study of PD-1 blockade in classical Hodgkin lymphoma. Patients all relapsed after autologous stem cell transplantation, and there was variation in brentuximab vedotin exposure. Profiled with immunoSEQ multiplex PCR; TCRdb holds only in-frame clones, not every one. The data hold around 58,000 clones, with 90% observed a single time. The material was peripheral blood mononuclear cells (PBMCs), obtained at baseline. These receptors were obtained from a human donor with classical Hodgkin lymphoma.

V is TRBV19 and J is TRBJ2-1; tentatively, D is TRBD2 (5 bases). Germline loops: CDR1 LNHDA, CDR2 SQIVND (reference sequence). Between the trimmed V and J ends, which lost 3 bases and 2 bases, there was a span of 14 bases. CDR3 size: 16 residues. CDR3 nucleotides: TGTGCCAGTAGTATGTATGCTGCGGGCACCTACAATGAGCAGTTCTTC. Its protein is CASSMYAAGTYNEQFF.

The chain joins TRBV7-9 to TRBJ1-4, with D unclear. This CDR3 spans 14 amino acids. Germline V gives CDR1 SEHNR, CDR2 FQNEAQ (reference sequence). The V end lost 3 bases, the J end lost 3 bases, and 8 bases lay between the germline ends. CDR3 amino acids: CASSFGFSNEKLFF. DNA for the CDR3: TGTGCCAGCAGCTTTGGGTTTTCTAATGAAAAACTGTTTTTT.

The chain has TRBV15 and TRBJ2-5; the D gene could be TRBD1 or TRBD2 (5 bases each). CDR1 is LNHNV, CDR2 YYDKDF, per germline (reference sequence). The CDR3 is 12 residues long. Trimming removed 5 bases at V and 7 bases at J, with 11 bases between. CDR3 protein: CATSGDAGTQYF. Written as DNA, the CDR3 is TGTGCCACCAGCGGGGACGCGGGGACCCAGTACTTC.

The gene calls are TRBV15 and TRBJ1-5; no clear D gene. The CDR3 loop spans 16 amino acids. Germline CDR1 LNHNV, CDR2 YYDKDF (reference sequence). V gave up 0 bases and J gave up 6 bases, with 15 bases separating them. The CDR3 sequence: CATSRDIEEAGQPQHF. CDR3 sequence (DNA): TGTGCCACCAGCAGAGATATTGAGGAGGCAGGTCAGCCCCAGCATTTT.

This sequence joins TRBV15 and TRBJ2-3; D unclear. V lost 1 base and J 6 bases, leaving 11 bases between the germline ends. This CDR3 has 14 residues. Germline values: CDR1 LNHNV, CDR2 YYDKDF (reference sequence). DNA for the CDR3: TGTGCCACCAGCAGAGGCGTGGGAAGGGATACGCAGTATTTT. This translates into CATSRGVGRDTQYF.

This clone has a handful of counts. This sequence joins TRBV4-2 and TRBJ2-7, with D hard to call. The CDR3 has 14 residues. The V end lost 0 bases, the J end lost 6 bases, and 12 bases lay between the germline ends. Germline-derived CDR1 and CDR2 are LGHNA and YNFKEQ. The CDR3 DNA reads TGTGCCAGCAGCCAAGACAGGTTGCAGCGCGAGCAGTACTTC. Protein product: CASSQDRLQREQYF.

In DNA form, the CDR3 reads TGCGCCAGCAGCTTGACCGACCAAGAGACCCAGTACTTC. Protein product: CASSLTDQETQYF. The rearrangement links TRBV5-1 to TRBJ2-5; D is unclear. The CDR3 is 13 residues long. Germline values: CDR1 SGHRS, CDR2 YFSETQ. Deletions cut 1 base from V and 0 bases from J, with 4 bases between.

This clone has only a few counts. The chain combines TRBV5-1 with TRBJ2-7; D is unclear. The germline V gene encodes CDR1 SGHRS and CDR2 YFSETQ. This CDR3 is 13 amino acids long. The V end lost 6 bases, the J end lost 3 bases, and 13 bases lay between the germline ends. DNA for the CDR3: TGCGCCAGCAAAGATCCCATGGGCTACGAGCAGTACTTC. Amino acid sequence: CASKDPMGYEQYF.

This chain joins TRBV11-3 and TRBJ2-1; 7 positions match TRBD1. J was trimmed by 8 bases and V by 4 bases; bases with no gene match: 2. Per the germline V gene, CDR1 is SGHNT and CDR2 is YENEEA. The CDR3 runs to 12 residues. The CDR3 DNA reads as TGTGCCAGCAGCTCAGGGGGAGATGAGCAGTTCTTC. It is translated as CASSSGGDEQFF.

The chain is built from TRBV28 and TRBJ1-4; 10 bases map to TRBD1. The V segment lost 6 bases and the J segment 8 bases; nucleotides outside the gene matches: 9. This CDR3 has 15 amino acids. Germline V gene sequence: CDR1 MDHEN, CDR2 SYDVKM. This CDR3 reads CASSRDRGGWEKLFF. In nucleotides, the CDR3 is TGTGCCAGCAGCCGGGACAGGGGAGGTTGGGAAAAACTGTTTTTT. The whole variable domain, filled in from reference TRBV28 and TRBJ1-4, reads DVKVTQSSRYLVKRTGEKVFLECVQDMDHENMFWYRQDPGLGLRLIYFSYDVKMKEKGDIPEGYSVSREKKERFSLILESASTNQTSMYLCASSRDRGGWEKLFFGSGTQLSVL.

The chain recombines TRBV5-4 with TRBJ1-2; no definite D call. The CDR3 is made up of 13 amino acids. Trimming cost V 6 bases and J 1 base, with 10 bases left between them. The V gene's germline CDR1 is SGHNT and CDR2 YYREEE (reference sequence). The CDR3, as DNA: TGTGCCAGCACCCAAGACCGTAACTATGGCTACACCTTC. As protein: CASTQDRNYGYTF.

In its sample, this clone was seen a few times. The chain carries TRBV6-1 and TRBJ1-5; 7 positions match TRBD1. This CDR3 comprises 15 residues. Per the germline V gene, CDR1 is MNHNS and CDR2 is SASEGT. V trimming: 3 bases; J trimming: 0 bases; junction bases outside the gene matches: 2. CDR3 nucleotides: TGTGCCAGCAGTGAGGGACAGCATAGCAATCAGCCCCAGCATTTT. This translates into CASSEGQHSNQPQHF.

The V and J genes are TRBV6-4 and TRBJ1-1; D remains unclear. The CDR3 covers 14 residues. Germline V gene sequence: CDR1 MRHNA, CDR2 SNTAGT. Trimming stripped 0 bases from V and 1 base from J, with 6 bases between. The CDR3 DNA reads as TGTGCCAGCAGTGACTCGAGCAGGAACACTGAAGCTTTCTTT. Protein sequence: CASSDSSRNTEAFF.

The chain links TRBV2 to TRBJ2-5, with TRBD1 matching over 9 bases. J gave up 5 bases and V 6 bases, and 7 bases lay outside the gene matches. There are 14 residues in the CDR3. The germline gives CDR1 SNHLY, CDR2 FYNNEI. The CDR3 protein is CASSAQGASETQYF. The CDR3 DNA is TGTGCCAGCAGCGCACAGGGGGCCTCTGAGACCCAGTACTTC.

This chain connects TRBV19 to TRBJ2-3; TRBD2 matches at 10 bases. Germline V lookup: CDR1 LNHDA, CDR2 SQIVND (reference sequence). V trimming: 6 bases; J trimming: 3 bases; junction bases outside the gene matches: 3. The CDR3 runs to 14 residues. The CDR3 loop is CASRKAGGTDTQYF. The CDR3 DNA reads TGTGCCAGTAGGAAAGCGGGAGGGACAGATACGCAGTATTTT.

V usage is TRBV27 and J usage is TRBJ2-7, with D unresolved. This CDR3 has 11 residues. The germline V and J ends were trimmed by 6 bases and 4 bases, with 7 bases remaining between them. Germline assignment: CDR1 MNHEY and CDR2 SMNVEV (reference sequence). The DNA of the CDR3 is TGTGCCAGCAGCGATGGGTACGAGCAGTACTTC. It specifies CASSDGYEQYF.

The chain combines TRBV5-1 with TRBJ1-1, with D unclear. Trimming took 6 bases from V and 5 from J, leaving 11 bases between them. Germline V gene sequence: CDR1 SGHRS, CDR2 YFSETQ. The CDR3 extends over 12 amino acids. CDR3 in DNA: TGCGCCAGCAAACAAGGTTGGACTGAAGCTTTCTTT. Translation: CASKQGWTEAFF.

The chain has TRBV28 and TRBJ1-5, with a possible D match to TRBD1 (5 bases). Germline V lookup: CDR1 MDHEN, CDR2 SYDVKM. The CDR3 runs 15 residues. V was shortened by 3 bases and J by 4 bases, with 13 bases between the two germline ends. The CDR3 DNA is TGTGCCAGCAGTTTTGATACAGGAGGAAATCAGCCCCAGCATTTT. Encoded protein: CASSFDTGGNQPQHF.

The chain employs TRBV5-4 and TRBJ2-7; 8 positions agree with TRBD1. With V trimmed by 7 bases and J by 4 bases, 7 bases remained unmatched. Germline CDR1 is SGHNT and CDR2 is YYREEE (reference sequence). This CDR3 contains 13 residues. The CDR3 spells CASRPGQEYEQYF. The CDR3 DNA reads TGTGCCAGCCGACCGGGACAGGAGTACGAGCAGTACTTC. Full variable domain (outside the CDR3, taken from reference TRBV5-4 and TRBJ2-7): ETGVTQSPTHLIKTRGQQVTLRCSSQSGHNTVSWYQQALGQGPQFIFQYYREEENGRGNFPPRFSGLQFPNYSSELNVNALELDDSALYLCASRPGQEYEQYFGPGTRLTVT.

The chain links TRBV6-5 to TRBJ2-1; 8 bases agree with TRBD1. CDR3 size: 15 residues. CDR1 and CDR2 (germline): MNHEY, SVGAGI. V lost 4 bases and J lost 8; bases outside the gene matches: 10. The CDR3 DNA is TGTGCCAGCAGTTCCCCGGGACAGGCACTCTATGAGCAGTTCTTC. This translates into CASSSPGQALYEQFF.

The CDR3: CAWSAGANVLTF. The CDR3 DNA reads TGTGCCTGGAGTGCCGGGGCCAACGTCCTGACTTTC. The rearrangement uses TRBV30 and TRBJ2-6; D remains ambiguous. The germline V gene encodes CDR1 GTSNPN and CDR2 SVGIG (reference sequence). This CDR3 is 12 amino acids long. Trimming left V 1 base short and J 4 bases short, with 2 bases between.